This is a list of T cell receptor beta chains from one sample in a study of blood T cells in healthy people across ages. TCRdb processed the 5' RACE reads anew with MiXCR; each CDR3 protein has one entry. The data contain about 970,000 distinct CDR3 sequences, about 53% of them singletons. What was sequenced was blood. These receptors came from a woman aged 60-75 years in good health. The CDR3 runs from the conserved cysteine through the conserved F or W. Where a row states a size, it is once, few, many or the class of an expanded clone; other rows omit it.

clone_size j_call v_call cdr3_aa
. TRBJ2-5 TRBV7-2 CASSRTSGKGTQYF
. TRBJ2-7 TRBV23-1 CANQRGQPYEQYF
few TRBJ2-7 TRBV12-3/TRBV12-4 CASSLSTGTGNYEQYF
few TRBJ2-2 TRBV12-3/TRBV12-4 CASSLSGTANTGELFF
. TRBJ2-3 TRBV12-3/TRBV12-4 CASNGRVRADTQYF
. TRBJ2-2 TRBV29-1 CSGHRGDTGELFF
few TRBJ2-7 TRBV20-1 CSATPGGRAYEQYF
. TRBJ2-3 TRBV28 CASSVTGLHTQYF
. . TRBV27 CASSSEGTETQYF
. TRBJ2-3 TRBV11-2 CASSPTPEREDTQYF
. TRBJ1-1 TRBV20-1 CSARDPGRSNTGAFF
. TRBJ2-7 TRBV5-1 CASSLGPSVTYEQYF
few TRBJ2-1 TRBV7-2 CASSFAGGGNEQFF
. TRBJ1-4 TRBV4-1 CASSQDQSRDMKNEKLFF
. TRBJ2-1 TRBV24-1 CATSGRLAGGKVYEQFF
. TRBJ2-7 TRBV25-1 CASTTTAYEQYF
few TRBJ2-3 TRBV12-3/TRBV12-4 CASSHSGRGDTQYF
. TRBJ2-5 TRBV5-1 CASSSLPGQGETQYF
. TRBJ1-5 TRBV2 CASSETRGRQPQHF
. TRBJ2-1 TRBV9 CASSVAGGSIDEQFF
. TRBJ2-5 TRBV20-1 CSARDPREYQGTQYF
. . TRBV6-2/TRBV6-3 CATLPSGQYEQYF
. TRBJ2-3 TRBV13 CARLGRVAGTDTQYF
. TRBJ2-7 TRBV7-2 CASSLGTSSEQYF
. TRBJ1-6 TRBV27 CASSLWGDNSPLHF
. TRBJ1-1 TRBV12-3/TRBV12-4 CASRLRGGATTEAFF
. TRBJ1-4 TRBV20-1 CSASRTRNEKLFF
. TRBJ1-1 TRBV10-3 CAIRDRTGYTEAFF
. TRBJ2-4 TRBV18 CASSPPTAAKNIQYF
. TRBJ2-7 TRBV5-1 CASSVGQGVSEQYF
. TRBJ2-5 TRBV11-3 CASSSQGPGETQYF
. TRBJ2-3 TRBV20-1 CSARDTLQGVKQYF
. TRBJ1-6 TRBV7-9 CASSLGQLTNSPLHF
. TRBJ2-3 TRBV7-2 CASSPSVDTQYF
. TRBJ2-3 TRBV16 CASSNRSSTDTQYF
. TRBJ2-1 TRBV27 CASSWNANEQFF
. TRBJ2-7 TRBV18 CASSPEGTSPAYEQYF
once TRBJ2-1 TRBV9 CASSQLGLGNEQFF
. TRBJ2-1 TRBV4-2 CASSQLTGQSYNEQFF
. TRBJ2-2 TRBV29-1 CSVASGRNTGELFF
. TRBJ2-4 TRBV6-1 CASSGTGLEVQYF
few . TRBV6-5 CASNPSGSYEQYF
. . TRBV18 CASSPERGYEQYF
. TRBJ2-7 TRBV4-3 CASSQDSVAGGCYEQYF